The 10 T cell receptor beta chains presented below share a single source sample, sequenced in a study of OX40 agonist ivuxolimab in advanced cancers. Using immunoSEQ multiplex PCR, the repertoire was profiled, and TCRdb retains in-frame clones only, with some absent. The profile shows about 20,000 clones, 70% to 90% of them singletons. The sequenced sample was CD4+ or CD8+ T cells sorted from blood, obtained in a trial of the OX40 agonist ivuxolimab. The source of these receptors is an adult with an advanced solid tumor such as melanoma, head and neck, liver or kidney cancer.

J is TRBJ2-7 and V is TRBV28; D might be TRBD1 (8 bases). The CDR3 is 15 residues long. CDR1 is MDHEN and CDR2 is SYDVKM in the germline V gene. The ends were cut back, 1 base at V and 2 bases at J, with 12 bases in the middle. CDR3 loop: CASSLYRGGTYEQYF. The CDR3 DNA sequence: TGTGCCAGCAGTTTATACAGGGGGGGCACCTACGAGCAGTACTTC.

This chain uses TRBV6-5 with TRBJ2-7; TRBD2 matches at 8 bases. CDR1 MNHEY and CDR2 SVGAGI come from the germline V gene. V lost 2 bases to trimming and J lost 2 bases; unmatched junction nucleotides: 8. The CDR3 totals 16 residues. CDR3 residues: CASSYPREGRTYEQYF. The CDR3 nucleotides are TGTGCCAGCAGTTACCCTCGGGAGGGAAGGACCTACGAGCAGTACTTC.

This chain links TRBV5-4 with TRBJ2-7; D is unresolved. Germline V gene sequence: CDR1 SGHNT, CDR2 YYREEE (reference sequence). Trimming cost V 0 bases and J 6 bases, with 7 bases left between them. The CDR3 consists of 12 residues. CDR3 bases: TGTGCCAGCAGCTTGGCCCCCGGCGAGCAGTACTTC. Its protein is CASSLAPGEQYF.

This clone occurred once. The chain has TRBV7-8 and TRBJ1-5; 7 bases map to TRBD1. V lost 3 bases and J lost 4; bases outside the gene matches: 6. The CDR3 has 15 amino acids. Germline values: CDR1 SGHVS, CDR2 FQNEAQ. This CDR3 is CASSFRGQVNQPQHF. The CDR3 nucleotides are TGTGCCAGCAGCTTCAGAGGACAGGTTAATCAGCCCCAGCATTTT.

This chain uses TRBV27 with TRBJ2-3, with TRBD2 matching 7 bases. The CDR3 sequence is 14 residues long. The V and J ends lost 2 bases and 6 bases, in that order; junction bases with no gene match: 5. Germline V gene data show CDR1 as MNHEY and CDR2 as SMNVEV (reference sequence). CDR3: CASSLAGVWDTQYF. The CDR3 DNA follows: TGTGCCAGCAGTTTAGCGGGAGTGTGGGATACGCAGTATTTT.

This clone was seen once. The chain combines TRBV4-1 with TRBJ1-5; 10 bases agree with TRBD1. This CDR3 spans 17 amino acids. Unmatched junction bases numbered 6, after V lost 1 base and J lost 3 bases. Germline V gene sequence: CDR1 MGHRA, CDR2 YSYEKL. DNA for the CDR3: TGCGCCAGCAGCCAAGGGGGGACAGGGGCGTTCAATCAGCCCCAGCATTTT. This translates into CASSQGGTGAFNQPQHF.

The genes are TRBV19 and TRBJ1-1; 10 bases match TRBD1. This CDR3 has 16 residues. CDR1 LNHDA and CDR2 SQIVND come from the germline V gene (reference sequence). Germline trimming cut 9 bases from V and 0 bases from J; bases unmatched to any gene: 10. The chain's CDR3 is CASQTGGAIMNTEAFF. In DNA, the CDR3 is TGTGCCAGCCAGACAGGGGGCGCGATCATGAACACTGAAGCTTTCTTT.

The V gene is TRBV7-6, the J gene TRBJ2-3; D possibly corresponds to TRBD2 (6 bases). Trimming removed 5 bases from V and 4 bases from J, with 19 bases in between. CDR3 length equals 16 residues. The V gene's germline CDR1 is SGHVS and CDR2 FNYEAQ. The CDR3 region has the DNA TGTGCCAGCAGCCCGACCGGGCAGGAGGGCCCAGATACGCAGTATTTT. Residues: CASSPTGQEGPDTQYF.

The CDR3 DNA sequence: TGCGCCAGCAGCTTGTCCGGGACGTCCTACAATGAGCAGTTCTTC. It is translated as CASSLSGTSYNEQFF. The chain couples TRBV5-1 to TRBJ2-1; D tentatively fits TRBD1 or TRBD2 (5 bases each). Germline V lookup: CDR1 SGHRS, CDR2 YFSETQ. The CDR3 extends over 15 amino acids. V lost 1 base to trimming and J lost 1 base, with 9 bases between them.

The chain uses TRBV13 and TRBJ2-3, with a tentative D call TRBD2 (6 bases). Between the trimmed V and J ends, which lost 2 bases and 2 bases, there was a span of 14 bases. Germline-derived CDR1 and CDR2 are PRHDT and FYEKMQ (reference sequence). This CDR3 region has 16 residues. The chain's CDR3 is CASSLQAGGVTDTQYF. CDR3 DNA sequence: TGTGCCAGCAGCTTACAAGCGGGTGGGGTCACAGATACGCAGTATTTT.